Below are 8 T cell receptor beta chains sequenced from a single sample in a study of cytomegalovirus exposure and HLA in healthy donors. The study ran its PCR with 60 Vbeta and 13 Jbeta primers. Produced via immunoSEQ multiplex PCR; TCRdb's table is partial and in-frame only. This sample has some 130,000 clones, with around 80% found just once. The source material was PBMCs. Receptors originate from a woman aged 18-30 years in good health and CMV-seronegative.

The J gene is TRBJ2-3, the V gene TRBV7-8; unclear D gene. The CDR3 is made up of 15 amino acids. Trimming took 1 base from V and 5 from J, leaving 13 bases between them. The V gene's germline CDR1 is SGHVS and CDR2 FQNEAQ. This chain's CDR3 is CASSLVVTTRDTQYF. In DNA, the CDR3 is TGTGCCAGCAGCTTAGTGGTGACAACACGAGATACGCAGTATTTT.

DNA for the CDR3: TGTGCCAGCAGCTCCTCGGGGGAGACCCAGTACTTC. Translation gives CASSSSGETQYF. The V call is TRBV7-6, the J call TRBJ2-5, with a weak D call TRBD2 (5 bases). The CDR3 sequence is 12 residues long. The germline V gene encodes CDR1 SGHVS and CDR2 FNYEAQ. Trimming stripped 4 bases from V and 5 bases from J, with 8 bases between.

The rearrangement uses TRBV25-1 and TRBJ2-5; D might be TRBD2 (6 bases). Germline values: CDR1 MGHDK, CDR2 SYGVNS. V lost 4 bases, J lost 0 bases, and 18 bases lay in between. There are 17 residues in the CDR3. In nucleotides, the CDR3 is TGTGCCAGCAGTGCTATTAGCGGCGTGAGACACCAAGAGACCCAGTACTTC. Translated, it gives CASSAISGVRHQETQYF.

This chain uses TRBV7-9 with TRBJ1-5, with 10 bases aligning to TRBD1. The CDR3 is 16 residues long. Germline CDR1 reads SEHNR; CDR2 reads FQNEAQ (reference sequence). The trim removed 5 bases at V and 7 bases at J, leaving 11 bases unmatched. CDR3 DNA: TGTGCCAGCAGCCCCGGGGGACAGGGGAGGTACCAGCCCCAGCATTTT. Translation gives CASSPGGQGRYQPQHF.

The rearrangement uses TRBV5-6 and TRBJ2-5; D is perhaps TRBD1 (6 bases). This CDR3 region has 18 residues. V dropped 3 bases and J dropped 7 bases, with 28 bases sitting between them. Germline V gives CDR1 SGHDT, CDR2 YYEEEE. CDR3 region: CASSSDRQRTLLGGTQYF. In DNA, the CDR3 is TGTGCCAGCAGCTCTGACAGGCAGAGGACCTTGCTTGGAGGGACCCAGTACTTC. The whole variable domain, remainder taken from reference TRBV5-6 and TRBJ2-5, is DAGVTQSPTHLIKTRGQQVTLRCSPKSGHDTVSWYQQALGQGPQFIFQYYEEEERQRGNFPDRFSGHQFPNYSSELNVNALLLGDSALYLCASSSDRQRTLLGGTQYFGPGTRLLVL.

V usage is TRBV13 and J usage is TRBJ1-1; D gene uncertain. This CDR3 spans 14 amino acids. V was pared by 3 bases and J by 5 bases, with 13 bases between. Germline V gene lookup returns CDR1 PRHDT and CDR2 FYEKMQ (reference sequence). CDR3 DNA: TGTGCCAGCAGCTTTTGGAGGGAAGAAACTGAAGCTTTCTTT. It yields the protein CASSFWREETEAFF. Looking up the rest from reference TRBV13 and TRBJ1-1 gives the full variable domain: AAGVIQSPRHLIKEKRETATLKCYPIPRHDTVYWYQQGPGQDPQFLISFYEKMQSDKGSIPDRFSAQQFSDYHSELNMSSLELGDSALYFCASSFWREETEAFFGQGTRLTVV.

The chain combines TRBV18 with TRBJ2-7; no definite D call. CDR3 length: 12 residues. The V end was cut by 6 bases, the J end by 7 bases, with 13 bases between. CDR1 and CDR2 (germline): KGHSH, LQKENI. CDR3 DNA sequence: TGTGCCAGCTCGGGCTCGGCTGGGGAGCAGTACTTC. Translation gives CASSGSAGEQYF.

CDR3 sequence (DNA): TGTGCCAGCAGCTTACAGGCCGGGGAGCTGTTTTTT. It encodes CASSLQAGELFF. The J gene is TRBJ2-2, the V gene TRBV27, with D perhaps matching TRBD1 (5 bases). This CDR3 contains 12 residues. Germline assignment: CDR1 MNHEY and CDR2 SMNVEV (reference sequence). Trimming shortened V by 6 bases and J by 6 bases, and 8 bases separated the two germline ends.